These 2 T cell receptor beta chains were sequenced from one sample in a study of memory CD4+ T cells and cytomegalovirus serostatus (dated by TCRdb to between 2017 and 2020). The library was built by means of the immunoSEQ multiplex PCR assay. The table was pulled from immuneACCESS by TCRdb, which kept in-frame rearrangements only. Such tables lose some clones; where checked, under half of the loss comes from unresolved V genes, and the rest has no known cause. Present in this sample are under 80,000 clones, about 73% of which were seen just once. Of the sample, around 2.6% is held by the ten largest clones. A FACSAria II was used to sort memory CD4+ T cells, defined as single viable CD3+CD4+CD8-CD45RO+ cells. What was sequenced was memory CD4+ T cells from blood. All receptors come from an adult in good health and CMV-seropositive.

The chain recombines TRBV21-1 with TRBJ2-7. TRBV21-1 is tagged as a pseudogene. The CDR3 spans 16 residues. The CDR3 reads CASSKEGGGASYEQYV. CDR3 DNA sequence: TGTGCCAGCAGCAAAGAGGGAGGGGGCGCGTCCTACGAGCAGTACGTC.

The chain is built from TRBV5-1 and TRBJ2-4, with D perhaps TRBD2 (5 bases). V was clipped by 4 bases and J by 2 bases, with 10 bases between them. From germline, CDR1 is SGHRS and CDR2 YFSETQ. The CDR3 contains 14 residues. CDR3 bases: TGCGCCAGCAGCCCCGGCGGGTCCAAAAACATTCAGTACTTC. Translating it yields CASSPGGSKNIQYF.